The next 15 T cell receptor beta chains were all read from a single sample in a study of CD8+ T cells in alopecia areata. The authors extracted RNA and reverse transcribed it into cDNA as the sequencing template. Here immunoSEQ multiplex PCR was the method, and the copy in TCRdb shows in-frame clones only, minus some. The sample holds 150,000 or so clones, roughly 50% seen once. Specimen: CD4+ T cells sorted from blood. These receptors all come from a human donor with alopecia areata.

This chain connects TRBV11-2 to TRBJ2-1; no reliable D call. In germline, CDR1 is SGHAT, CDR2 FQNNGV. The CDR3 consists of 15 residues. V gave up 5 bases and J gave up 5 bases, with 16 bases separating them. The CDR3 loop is CASSPSRVSHNEQFF. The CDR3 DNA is TGTGCCAGCAGCCCCTCTAGGGTATCCCACAATGAGCAGTTCTTC.

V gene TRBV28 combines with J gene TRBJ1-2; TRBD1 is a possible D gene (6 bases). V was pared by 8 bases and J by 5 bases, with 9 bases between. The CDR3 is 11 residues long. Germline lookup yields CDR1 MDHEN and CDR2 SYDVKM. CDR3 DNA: TGTGCCAGCCAACAGGGATATGGCTACACCTTC. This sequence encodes CASQQGYGYTF.

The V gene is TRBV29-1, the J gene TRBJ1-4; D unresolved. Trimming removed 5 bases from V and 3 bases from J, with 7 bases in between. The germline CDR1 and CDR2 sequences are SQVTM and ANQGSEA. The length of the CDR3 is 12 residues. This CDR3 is CSVLLANEKLFF. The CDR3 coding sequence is TGCAGCGTTTTGTTGGCTAATGAAAAACTGTTTTTT.

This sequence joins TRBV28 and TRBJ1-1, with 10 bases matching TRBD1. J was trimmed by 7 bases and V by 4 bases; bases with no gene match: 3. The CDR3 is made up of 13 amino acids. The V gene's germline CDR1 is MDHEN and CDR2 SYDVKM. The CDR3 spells CASSSGTGVEAFF. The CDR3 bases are TGTGCCAGCAGTTCCGGGACAGGGGTTGAAGCTTTCTTT.

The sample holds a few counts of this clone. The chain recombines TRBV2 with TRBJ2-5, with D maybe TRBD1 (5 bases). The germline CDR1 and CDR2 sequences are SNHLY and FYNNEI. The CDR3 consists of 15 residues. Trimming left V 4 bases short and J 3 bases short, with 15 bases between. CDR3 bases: TGTGCCAGCAGTGCCGAGCAGGGTAGGGAAGAGACCCAGTACTTC. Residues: CASSAEQGREETQYF. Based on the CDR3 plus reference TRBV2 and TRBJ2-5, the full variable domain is EPEVTQTPSHQVTQMGQEVILRCVPISNHLYFYWYRQILGQKVEFLVSFYNNEISEKSEIFDDQFSVERPDGSNFTLKIRSTKLEDSAMYFCASSAEQGREETQYFGPGTRLLVL.

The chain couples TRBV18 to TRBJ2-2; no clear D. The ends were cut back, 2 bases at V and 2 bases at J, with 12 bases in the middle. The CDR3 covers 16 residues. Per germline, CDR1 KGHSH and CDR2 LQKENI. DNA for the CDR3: TGTGCCAGCTCACCAAGGTCACCGGTTAACACCGGGGAGCTGTTTTTT. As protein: CASSPRSPVNTGELFF.

The CDR3, as DNA: TGTGCCAGCAGCTTAGTTTTAGGAAACACCGGGGAGCTGTTTTTT. This encodes CASSLVLGNTGELFF. This rearrangement joins TRBV7-6 to TRBJ2-2; D is unclear. The CDR3 loop spans 15 amino acids. Germline CDR1 reads SGHVS; CDR2 reads FNYEAQ. V was cut by 1 base and J by 2 bases, with 8 bases left in between.

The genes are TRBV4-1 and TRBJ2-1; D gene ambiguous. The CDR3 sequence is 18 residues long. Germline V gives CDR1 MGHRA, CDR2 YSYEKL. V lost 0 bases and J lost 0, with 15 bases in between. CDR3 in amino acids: CASSQDPLETSSYNEQFF. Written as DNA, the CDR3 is TGCGCCAGCAGCCAAGACCCCTTGGAGACCAGCTCCTACAATGAGCAGTTCTTC.

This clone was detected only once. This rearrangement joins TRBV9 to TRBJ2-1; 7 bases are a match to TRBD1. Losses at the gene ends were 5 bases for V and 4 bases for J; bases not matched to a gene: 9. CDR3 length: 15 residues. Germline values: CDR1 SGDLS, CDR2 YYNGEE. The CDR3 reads CASSADRAGYNEQFF. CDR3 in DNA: TGTGCCAGCAGTGCCGACAGGGCTGGTTACAATGAGCAGTTCTTC. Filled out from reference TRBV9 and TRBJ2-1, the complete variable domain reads DSGVTQTPKHLITATGQRVTLRCSPRSGDLSVYWYQQSLDQGLQFLIQYYNGEERAKGNILERFSAQQFPDLHSELNLSSLELGDSALYFCASSADRAGYNEQFFGPGTRLTVL.

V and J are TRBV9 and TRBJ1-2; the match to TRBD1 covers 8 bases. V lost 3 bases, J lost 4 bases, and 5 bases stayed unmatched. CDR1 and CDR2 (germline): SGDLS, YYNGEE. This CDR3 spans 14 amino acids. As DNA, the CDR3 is TGTGCCAGCAGCGCTGTGACAGGGGCCTATGGCTACACCTTC. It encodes CASSAVTGAYGYTF.

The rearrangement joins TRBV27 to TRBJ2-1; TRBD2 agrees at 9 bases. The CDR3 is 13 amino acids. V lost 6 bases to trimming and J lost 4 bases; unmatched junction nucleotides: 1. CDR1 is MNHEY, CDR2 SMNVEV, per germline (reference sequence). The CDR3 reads CASSLAGYNEQFF. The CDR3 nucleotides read TGTGCCAGCAGCCTAGCGGGATACAATGAGCAGTTCTTC.

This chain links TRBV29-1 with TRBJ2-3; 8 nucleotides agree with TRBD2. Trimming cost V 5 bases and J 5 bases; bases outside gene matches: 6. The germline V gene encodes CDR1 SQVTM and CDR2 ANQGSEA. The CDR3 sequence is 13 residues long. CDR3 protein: CSVSGGAGDTQYF. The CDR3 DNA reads TGCAGCGTTTCCGGGGGGGCAGGAGATACGCAGTATTTT.

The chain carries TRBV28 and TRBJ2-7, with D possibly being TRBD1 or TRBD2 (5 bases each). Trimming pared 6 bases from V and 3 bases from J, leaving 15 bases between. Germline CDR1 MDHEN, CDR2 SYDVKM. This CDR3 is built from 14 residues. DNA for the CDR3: TGTGCCAGCAGCAATCCCGGGGCCTTCTACGAGCAGTACTTC. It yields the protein CASSNPGAFYEQYF.

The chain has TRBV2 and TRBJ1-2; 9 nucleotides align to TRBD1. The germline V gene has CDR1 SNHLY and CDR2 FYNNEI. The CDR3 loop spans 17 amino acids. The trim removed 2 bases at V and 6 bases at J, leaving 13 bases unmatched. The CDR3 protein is CASSERTGTGSRNGYTF. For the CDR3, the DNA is TGTGCCAGCAGTGAAAGAACCGGGACAGGGTCTAGGAATGGCTACACCTTC. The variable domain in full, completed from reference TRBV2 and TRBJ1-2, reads EPEVTQTPSHQVTQMGQEVILRCVPISNHLYFYWYRQILGQKVEFLVSFYNNEISEKSEIFDDQFSVERPDGSNFTLKIRSTKLEDSAMYFCASSERTGTGSRNGYTFGSGTRLTVV.

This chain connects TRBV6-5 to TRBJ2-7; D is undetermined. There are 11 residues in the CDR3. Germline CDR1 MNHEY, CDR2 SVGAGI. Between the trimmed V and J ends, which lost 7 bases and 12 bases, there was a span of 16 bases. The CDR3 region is CASTRGAIWYF. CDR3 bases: TGTGCCAGCACCAGAGGAGCAATCTGGTACTTC.